This is a list of T cell receptor beta chains from one sample in a study of T cells after yellow fever vaccination. From the 5' RACE reads, TCRdb called clonotypes with MiXCR, one entry per CDR3 protein. This table holds 40,000 to 50,000 distinct CDR3 sequences, around 6.4% found once. The input for sequencing was PBMCs, either bulk or a sorted T-cell subset (CD4+, CD8+, memory, or dextramer-sorted; not recorded which), taken 45 days after the yellow fever booster vaccination. Receptor source: a man between 25 and 39 years old who received the YFV17D yellow fever vaccine. Both conserved end residues are part of each CDR3. The D gene is left open where the match is weak. Not all rows give a size; the values are once, few, many and, for expanded clones, a class.

D,J,size,V,CDR3,DNA
TRBD1,TRBJ2-5,few,TRBV20-1,CSSEGQEETQYF,TGCAGTTCCGAGGGACAGGAAGAGACCCAGTACTTC
TRBD2,TRBJ2-7,many,TRBV7-9,CASSQTSGVTYEQYF,TGTGCCAGCAGTCAGACTAGCGGGGTAACCTACGAGCAGTACTTC
-,TRBJ2-5,many,TRBV15,CATSRVQGRSGETQYF,TGTGCCACCAGCAGAGTTCAGGGGCGGTCAGGAGAGACCCAGTACTTC
-,TRBJ2-5,many,TRBV15,CATKGWAGSGETQYF,TGTGCCACCAAGGGGTGGGCAGGGTCGGGTGAGACCCAGTACTTC
TRBD2,TRBJ2-3,many,TRBV7-3,CASSLSRERGDTQYF,TGTGCCAGCAGCTTGTCGCGGGAGAGGGGAGATACGCAGTATTTT
-,TRBJ2-5,many,TRBV28,CASSQGLPETQYF,TGTGCCAGCAGCCAAGGCCTCCCGGAGACCCAGTACTTC
TRBD2,TRBJ2-3,-,TRBV20-1,CSARRGRAGDTQYF,TGCAGTGCGAGGCGGGGGAGGGCTGGGGATACGCAGTATTTT
TRBD1,TRBJ2-7,-,TRBV5-1,CASSVSTGGDHEQYF,TGCGCCAGCAGCGTGAGCACAGGGGGCGACCACGAGCAGTACTTC
-,TRBJ2-1,few,TRBV7-3,CASSFQGGGSSYNEQFF,TGTGCCAGCAGCTTTCAAGGGGGGGGGAGCTCCTACAATGAGCAGTTCTTC
TRBD1,TRBJ2-7,-,TRBV28,CASSSAGTGLYEQYF,TGTGCCAGCAGCAGTGCCGGGACAGGGCTGTACGAGCAGTACTTC
TRBD2,TRBJ2-7,many,TRBV27,CASSRLAGGIYEQYF,TGTGCCAGCAGTCGACTAGCGGGAGGGATCTACGAGCAGTACTTC
TRBD2,TRBJ2-1,-,TRBV20-1,CSASTSGRWNEQFF,TGCAGTGCTAGCACTAGCGGGAGGTGGAATGAGCAGTTCTTC
-,TRBJ1-1,many,TRBV12-3/TRBV12-4,CASSLSKRGTEAFF,TGTGCCAGCAGTTTAAGTAAGAGAGGCACTGAAGCTTTCTTT
TRBD2,TRBJ2-5,many,TRBV4-3,CATSGRMGETQYF,TGCGCCACTTCCGGGAGGATGGGAGAGACCCAGTACTTC
-,TRBJ1-2,many,TRBV5-1,CASSLETLGTYTF,TGCGCCAGCAGCTTGGAAACACTCGGCACCTACACCTTC
-,TRBJ2-1,many,TRBV5-1,CASSLDGDRSYNEQFF,TGCGCCAGCAGCTTGGATGGAGACCGCTCCTACAATGAGCAGTTCTTC
TRBD2,TRBJ2-7,-,TRBV5-8,CASSVGLAGSYEQYF,TGTGCCAGCAGCGTCGGACTAGCGGGCTCATACGAGCAGTACTTC
TRBD1,TRBJ2-7,many,TRBV29-1,CSVGGDRGEQYF,TGCAGCGTTGGTGGGGACAGGGGCGAGCAGTACTTC
TRBD1,TRBJ2-7,many,TRBV7-7,CASSLADRGEQYF,TGTGCCAGCAGCTTAGCAGACAGGGGCGAGCAGTACTTC
-,TRBJ2-3,many,TRBV29-1,CSVGSGMLGTDTQYF,TGCAGCGTTGGTTCCGGGATGTTGGGCACAGATACGCAGTATTTT